These 13 T cell receptor beta chains share one sample of origin, sequenced in a study of blood T cell repertoires in COVID-19. TCRdb keeps only in-frame clones here, not all; method: immunoSEQ multiplex PCR. The sample shows 60,000 to 70,000 clones, about 82% of them seen only once. Sample: peripheral blood. All receptors come from a human donor in a cohort sampled during active COVID-19.

The chain couples TRBV4-2 to TRBJ2-7, with D unresolved. V was pared by 0 bases and J by 1 base, with 7 bases between. Germline loops: CDR1 LGHNA, CDR2 YNFKEQ. This CDR3 has 14 residues. The CDR3: CASSQDEVSYEQYF. In nucleotides, the CDR3 is TGTGCCAGCAGCCAAGATGAGGTTTCCTACGAGCAGTACTTC.

The CDR3 protein is CASSPQGGTGELFF. The CDR3 DNA follows: TGCGCCAGCAGCCCACAGGGGGGCACCGGGGAGCTGTTTTTT. J is TRBJ2-2 and V is TRBV5-1; 8 bases agree with TRBD1. The V and J ends lost 4 bases and 4 bases, in that order; junction bases with no gene match: 3. The CDR3 has 14 amino acids. Germline-derived CDR1 and CDR2 are SGHRS and YFSETQ.

The J gene is TRBJ1-6, the V gene TRBV7-2; weak D call: TRBD1 (5 bases). Germline V gene sequence: CDR1 SGHTA, CDR2 FQGNSA. V gave up 2 bases and J gave up 2 bases, with 16 bases separating them. The CDR3 sequence is 18 residues long. CDR3 sequence reads: CASSLSGARFTYNSPLHF. CDR3 bases: TGTGCCAGCAGCTTATCTGGGGCGCGTTTCACCTATAATTCACCCCTCCACTTT.

This clone was detected many times. The chain uses TRBV7-2 and TRBJ2-1; D might be TRBD1 (5 bases). The CDR3 totals 13 residues. Trimming took off 5 bases at V and 1 base at J, with 6 bases between the two ends. The germline V gene has CDR1 SGHTA and CDR2 FQGNSA. The CDR3 is CASSRQSYNEQFF. CDR3 coding DNA: TGTGCCAGCAGCCGACAGTCCTACAATGAGCAGTTCTTC. The full variable domain, in which reference TRBV7-2 and TRBJ2-1 provide the parts outside the CDR3, is GAGVSQSPSNKVTEKGKDVELRCDPISGHTALYWYRQSLGQGLEFLIYFQGNSAPDKSGLPSDRFSAERTGGSVSTLTIQRTQQEDSAVYLCASSRQSYNEQFFGPGTRLTVL.

This clone is a singleton in its sample. This rearrangement joins TRBV27 to TRBJ1-1; 11 bases are shared with TRBD1. The CDR3 is made up of 14 amino acids. Germline V lookup: CDR1 MNHEY, CDR2 SMNVEV (reference sequence). With V trimmed by 5 bases and J by 6 bases, 5 bases remained unmatched. In nucleotides, the CDR3 is TGTGCCAGCAGTATCCGGGACAGGGGGTCTGAAGCTTTCTTT. Translation gives CASSIRDRGSEAFF.

The chain joins TRBV18 to TRBJ1-1, with a weak D call TRBD1 (6 bases). The germline gives CDR1 KGHSH, CDR2 LQKENI. V was shortened by 3 bases and J by 4 bases, with 21 bases between the two germline ends. CDR3 length equals 17 residues. The CDR3 nucleotides are TGTGCCAGCTCACCTATCCTCATGGGGGGGCAGGTCACTGAAGCTTTCTTT. Amino acid sequence: CASSPILMGGQVTEAFF.

The gene calls are TRBV3-1 (or the pseudogene TRBV3-2) and TRBJ1-1; 7 bases agree with TRBD1. The germline CDR1 and CDR2 sequences are LGHDT and YNNKEL (reference sequence). V lost 3 bases, J lost 4 bases, and 8 bases stayed unmatched. This CDR3 region has 15 residues. CDR3 region: CASSQNRGLSTEAFF. The DNA of the CDR3 is TGTGCCAGCAGCCAGAACAGGGGATTGTCCACTGAAGCTTTCTTT.

In this sample, this clone turned up a few times. The CDR3: CASSLDRTGGMSIYF. The CDR3 bases are TGTGCCAGCAGCTTAGATCGGACAGGGGGGATGTCCATATATTTT. The chain couples TRBV7-2 to TRBJ1-3, with 10 bases identical to TRBD1. V shed 1 base, J shed 11 bases, and the junction held 8 bases outside the gene matches. The CDR3 runs to 15 residues. Germline V gives CDR1 SGHTA, CDR2 FQGNSA.

CDR3: CASSPPTDRGETQYF. CDR3 nucleotide sequence: TGTGCCAGCTCACCACCCACGGACAGGGGAGAGACCCAGTACTTC. V gene TRBV18 combines with J gene TRBJ2-5; 9 bases line up with TRBD1. Germline V gene data show CDR1 as KGHSH and CDR2 as LQKENI. The CDR3 extends over 15 amino acids. With V trimmed by 0 bases and J by 4 bases, 3 bases remained unmatched.

The J gene is TRBJ1-2, the V gene TRBV19; the D is unclear. This CDR3 region has 15 residues. Germline lookup yields CDR1 LNHDA and CDR2 SQIVND (reference sequence). The V end lost 4 bases, the J end lost 2 bases, and 14 bases lay between the germline ends. In DNA, the CDR3 is TGTGCCAGTAGTAATCCGGGAGGCGCAAACTATGGCTACACCTTC. Protein sequence: CASSNPGGANYGYTF. Using reference TRBV19 and TRBJ1-2 for the parts outside the CDR3, the full variable domain is DGGITQSPKYLFRKEGQNVTLSCEQNLNHDAMYWYRQDPGQGLRLIYYSQIVNDFQKGDIAEGYSVSREKKESFPLTVTSAQKNPTAFYLCASSNPGGANYGYTFGSGTRLTVV.

The chain employs TRBV27 and TRBJ2-6; 7 bases are shared with TRBD2. The trim removed 0 bases at V and 17 bases at J, leaving 10 bases unmatched. CDR3 length equals 14 residues. Germline CDR1 reads MNHEY; CDR2 reads SMNVEV (reference sequence). The CDR3 bases are TGTGCCAGCAGTTTATCTCCGGCTAGCGGTGTTTTGACTTTC. This translates into CASSLSPASGVLTF.

CDR3 in amino acids: CAFSEGGPTDTQYF. The CDR3 bases are TGTGCCTTCTCTGAGGGGGGGCCCACAGATACGCAGTATTTT. The chain joins TRBV30 to TRBJ2-3, with TRBD2 as a possible D gene (7 bases). Trimming stripped 7 bases from V and 2 bases from J, with 16 bases between. Germline V gene lookup returns CDR1 GTSNPN and CDR2 SVGIG (reference sequence). The CDR3 has 14 residues. Drawing the rest from reference TRBV30 and TRBJ2-3, the complete variable domain is SQTIHQWPATLVQPVGSPLSLECTVEGTSNPNLYWYRQAAGRGLQLLFYSVGIGQISSEVPQNLSASRPQDRQFILSSKKLLLSDSGFYLCAFSEGGPTDTQYFGPGTRLTVL.

This clone showed up just a few times. The chain combines TRBV7-9 with TRBJ1-5, with 7 bases lining up with TRBD1. V lost 5 bases to trimming and J lost 2 bases; unmatched junction nucleotides: 6. Germline CDR1 SEHNR, CDR2 FQNEAQ (reference sequence). There are 15 residues in the CDR3. CDR3 amino acids: CASSRDRVGNQPQHF. For the CDR3, the DNA is TGTGCCAGCAGCCGAGACAGGGTTGGCAATCAGCCCCAGCATTTT.